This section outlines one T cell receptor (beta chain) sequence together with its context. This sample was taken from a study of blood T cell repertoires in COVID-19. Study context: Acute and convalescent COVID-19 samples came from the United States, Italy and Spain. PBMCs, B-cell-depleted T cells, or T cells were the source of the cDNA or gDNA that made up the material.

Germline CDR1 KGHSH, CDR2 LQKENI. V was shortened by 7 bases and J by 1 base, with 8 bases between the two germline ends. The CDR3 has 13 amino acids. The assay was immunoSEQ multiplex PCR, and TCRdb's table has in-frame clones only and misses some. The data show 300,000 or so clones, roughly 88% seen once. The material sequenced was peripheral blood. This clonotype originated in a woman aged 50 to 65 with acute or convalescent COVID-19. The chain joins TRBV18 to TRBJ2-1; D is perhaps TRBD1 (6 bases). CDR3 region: CASLTGSYNEQFF. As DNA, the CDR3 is TGTGCCAGCTTAACAGGGTCCTACAATGAGCAGTTCTTC.